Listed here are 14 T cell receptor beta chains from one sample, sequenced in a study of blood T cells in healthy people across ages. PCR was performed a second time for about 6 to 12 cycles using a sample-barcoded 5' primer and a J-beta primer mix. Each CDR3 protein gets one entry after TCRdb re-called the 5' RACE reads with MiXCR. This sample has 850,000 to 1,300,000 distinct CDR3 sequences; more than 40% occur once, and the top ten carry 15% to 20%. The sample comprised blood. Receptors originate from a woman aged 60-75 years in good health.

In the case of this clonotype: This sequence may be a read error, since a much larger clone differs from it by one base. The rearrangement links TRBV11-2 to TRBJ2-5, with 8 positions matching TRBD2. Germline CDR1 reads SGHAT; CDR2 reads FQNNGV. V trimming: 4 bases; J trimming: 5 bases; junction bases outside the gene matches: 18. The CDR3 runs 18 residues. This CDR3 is CASSSASGSLGDRETQYF. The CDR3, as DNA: TGTGCCAGCAGCTCAGCCAGCGGGAGTCTCGGCGACAGGGAGACCCAGTACTTC.

CDR3: CASSQTGLAVVDTQYF. Written as DNA, the CDR3 is TGTGCCAGCAGCCAAACAGGACTAGCGGTGGTGGATACGCAGTATTTT. The V gene is TRBV7-2, the J gene TRBJ2-3; TRBD2 matches 10 bases. CDR1 is SGHTA and CDR2 is FQGNSA in the germline V gene. The CDR3 covers 16 residues. After removal of 5 bases from V and 6 bases from J, the junction contained 11 bases not matched to a gene.

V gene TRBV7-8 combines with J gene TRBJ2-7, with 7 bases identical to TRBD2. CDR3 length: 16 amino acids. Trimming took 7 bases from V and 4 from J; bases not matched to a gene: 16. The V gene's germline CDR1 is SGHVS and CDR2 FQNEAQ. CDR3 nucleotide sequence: TGTGCCAGCATGGAGTTCCGGGCTAGCGGTCTTTACGAGCAGTACTTC. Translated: CASMEFRASGLYEQYF. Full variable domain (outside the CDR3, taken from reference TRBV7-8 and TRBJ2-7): GAGVSQSPRYKVAKRGQDVALRCDPISGHVSLFWYQQALGQGPEFLTYFQNEAQLDKSGLPSDRFFAERPEGSVSTLKIQRTQQEDSAVYLCASMEFRASGLYEQYFGPGTRLTVT.

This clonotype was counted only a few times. CDR3 nucleotide sequence: TGCAGCGTTGGGGTGCTAGGATCCACTGAAGCTTTCTTT. Translated, it gives CSVGVLGSTEAFF. This sequence joins TRBV29-1 and TRBJ1-1; D uncertain. The ends were cut back, 4 bases at V and 4 bases at J, with 13 bases in the middle. Looked up from germline, CDR1 is SQVTM and CDR2 is ANQGSEA. The CDR3 runs to 13 residues.

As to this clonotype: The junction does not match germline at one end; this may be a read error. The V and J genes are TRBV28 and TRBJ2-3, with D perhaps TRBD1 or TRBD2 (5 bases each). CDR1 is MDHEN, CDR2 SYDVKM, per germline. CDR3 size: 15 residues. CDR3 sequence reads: CASSLGAPSTDTQYF. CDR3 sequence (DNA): TGTGCCAGCAGTTTAGGGGCACCTAGCACGGATACGCAGTATTTT. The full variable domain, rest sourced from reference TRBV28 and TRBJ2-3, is DVKVTQSSRYLVKRTGEKVFLECVQDMDHENMFWYRQDPGLGLRLIYFSYDVKMKEKGDIPEGYSVSREKKERFSLILESASTNQTSMYLCASSLGAPSTDTQYFGPGTRLTVL.

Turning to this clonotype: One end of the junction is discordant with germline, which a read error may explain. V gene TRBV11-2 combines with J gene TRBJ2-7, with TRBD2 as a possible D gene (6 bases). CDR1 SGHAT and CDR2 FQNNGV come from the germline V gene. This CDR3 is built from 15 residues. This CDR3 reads CAGSLEGHSSYEQYF. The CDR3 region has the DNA TGTGCCGGCAGCTTGGAGGGCCACAGCTCCTACGAGCAGTACTTC.

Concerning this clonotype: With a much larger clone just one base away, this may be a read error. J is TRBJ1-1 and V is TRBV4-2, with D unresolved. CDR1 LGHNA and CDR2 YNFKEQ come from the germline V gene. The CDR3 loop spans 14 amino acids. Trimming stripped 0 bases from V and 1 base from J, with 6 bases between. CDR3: CASSQDLGNTEAFF. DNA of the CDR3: TGTGCCAGCAGCCAAGATCTGGGGAACACTGAAGCTTTCTTT.

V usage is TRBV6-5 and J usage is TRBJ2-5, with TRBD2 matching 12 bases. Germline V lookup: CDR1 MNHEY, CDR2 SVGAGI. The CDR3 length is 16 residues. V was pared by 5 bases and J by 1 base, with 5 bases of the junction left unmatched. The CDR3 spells CASSHTSGRRQETQYF. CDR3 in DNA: TGTGCCAGCAGTCATACTAGCGGGAGGCGCCAAGAGACCCAGTACTTC.

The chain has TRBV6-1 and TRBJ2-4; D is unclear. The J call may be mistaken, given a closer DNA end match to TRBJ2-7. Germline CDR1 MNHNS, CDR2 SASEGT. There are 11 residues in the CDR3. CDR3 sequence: CASSVNIEQYF. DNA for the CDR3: TGTGCCAGCAGTGTTAACATCGAGCAGTACTTC.

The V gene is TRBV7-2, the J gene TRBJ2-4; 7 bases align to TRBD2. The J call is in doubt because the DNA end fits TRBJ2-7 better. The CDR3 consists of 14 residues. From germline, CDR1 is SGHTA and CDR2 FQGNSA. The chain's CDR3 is CASSRASGPYEQYF. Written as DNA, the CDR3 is TGTGCCAGCAGCCGTGCTAGCGGCCCCTACGAGCAGTACTTC.

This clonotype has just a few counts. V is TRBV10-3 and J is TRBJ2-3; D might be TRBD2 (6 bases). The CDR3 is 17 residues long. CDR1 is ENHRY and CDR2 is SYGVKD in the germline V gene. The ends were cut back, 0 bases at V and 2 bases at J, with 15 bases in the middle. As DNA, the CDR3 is TGTGCCATCAGTGAGTCGAGTAGCTTGCGGGACACAGATACGCAGTATTTT. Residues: CAISESSSLRDTDTQYF.

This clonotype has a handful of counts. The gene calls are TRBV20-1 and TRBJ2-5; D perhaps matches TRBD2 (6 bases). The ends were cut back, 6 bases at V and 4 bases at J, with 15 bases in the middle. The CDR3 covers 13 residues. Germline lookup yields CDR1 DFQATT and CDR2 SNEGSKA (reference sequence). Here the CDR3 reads CSAGRRVLETQYF. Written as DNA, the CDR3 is TGCAGTGCAGGGCGGAGGGTTTTAGAGACCCAGTACTTC.

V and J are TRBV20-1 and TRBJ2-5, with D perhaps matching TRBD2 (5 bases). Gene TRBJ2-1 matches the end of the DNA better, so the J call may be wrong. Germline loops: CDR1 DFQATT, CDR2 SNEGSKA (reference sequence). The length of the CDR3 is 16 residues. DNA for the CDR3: TGCAGTGCTAGAACGGAGTCTAGCAGCCTCCAAGAGACCCAGTTCTTC. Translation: CSARTESSSLQETQFF.

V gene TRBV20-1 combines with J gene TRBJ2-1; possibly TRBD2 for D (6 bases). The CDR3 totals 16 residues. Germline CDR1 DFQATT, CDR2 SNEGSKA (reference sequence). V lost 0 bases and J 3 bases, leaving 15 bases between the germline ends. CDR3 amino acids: CSARETPAGHYNEQFF. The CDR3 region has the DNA TGCAGTGCTAGAGAGACCCCTGCGGGGCACTACAATGAGCAGTTCTTC.